The present TCR beta chain was sequenced within a study of untreated major depressive disorder. Clones were sequenced by immunoSEQ multiplex PCR, and TCRdb holds only the in-frame ones, with some missing. The top ten hold roughly 0.6% of the sample, which has 17,000 or so clones, 80% to 95% seen once. Every participant had European ancestry. Patients had DSM-IV major depressive disorder with a Hamilton Depression score of at least 18. Excluded: major illness, comorbidity, regular medication, drug use, over 100 g alcohol weekly. Study-level findings and limits: Sequencing comparisons covered only three preselected Vbeta families. Depressed patients' CD4+ T cells carried increased TRBV05-01 (Vbeta 5.1) usage versus control CD4+ T cells.

Remarks on this clone: Its target is unknown.

CDR3 length: 15 amino acids. Trimming took off 2 bases at V and 0 bases at J, with 5 bases between the two ends. The germline V gene encodes CDR1 ENHRY and CDR2 SYGVKD. This TCR was sampled from a middle-aged woman with major depressive disorder. The sample consisted of CD4+ T cells from PBMCs. The rearrangement joins TRBV10-3 to TRBJ2-6, with D uncertain. The chain's CDR3 is CAISEVISGANVLTF. CDR3 in DNA: TGTGCCATCAGTGAGGTCATCTCTGGGGCCAACGTCCTGACTTTC.